The present TCR beta chain was sequenced within a study of T cells in Graves' hyperthyroidism and ophthalmopathy. The study, taken as a whole, reports: Blood also showed most of the thyroid clonotypes that were expanded above 0.001.

Ten or more counts support this clonotype. The antigen remains unidentified. There are 14 residues in the CDR3. The junction had 6 bases not matched to a gene; V was cut back by 5 bases and J by 2 bases. CDR1 and CDR2 from the germline V gene are SGHRS and YFSETQ. TCR beta CDR3 region amplification was performed from RNA transcripts. Researchers ran a first-round RT-PCR on the TCR CDR3 using the HTBI primer set. TCRdb processed the multiplex PCR reads anew with MiXCR; each CDR3 protein has one entry. The table includes about 620,000 distinct CDR3 sequences, 15% to 20% detected once. The sequence was collected from a woman in her 30s with Graves' hyperthyroidism. Sequencing was carried out using blood. The chain is built from TRBV5-1 and TRBJ2-7, with 8 bases that match TRBD2. This CDR3 reads CASRLVAGPYEQYF. The CDR3 DNA follows: TGCGCCAGCAGGCTTGTAGCGGGACCCTACGAGCAGTACTTC.